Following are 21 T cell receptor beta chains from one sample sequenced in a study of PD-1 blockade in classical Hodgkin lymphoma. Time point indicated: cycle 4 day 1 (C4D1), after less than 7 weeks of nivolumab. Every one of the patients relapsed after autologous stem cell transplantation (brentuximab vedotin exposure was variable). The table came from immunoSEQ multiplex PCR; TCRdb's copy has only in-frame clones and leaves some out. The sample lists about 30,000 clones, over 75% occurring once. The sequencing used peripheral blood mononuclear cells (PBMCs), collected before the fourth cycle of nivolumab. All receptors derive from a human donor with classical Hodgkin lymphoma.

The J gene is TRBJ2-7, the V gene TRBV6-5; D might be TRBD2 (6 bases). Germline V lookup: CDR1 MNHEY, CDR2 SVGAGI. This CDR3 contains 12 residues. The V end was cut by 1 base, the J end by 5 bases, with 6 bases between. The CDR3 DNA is TGTGCCAGCAGTTACTGGGGGGACGAGCAGTACTTC. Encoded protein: CASSYWGDEQYF.

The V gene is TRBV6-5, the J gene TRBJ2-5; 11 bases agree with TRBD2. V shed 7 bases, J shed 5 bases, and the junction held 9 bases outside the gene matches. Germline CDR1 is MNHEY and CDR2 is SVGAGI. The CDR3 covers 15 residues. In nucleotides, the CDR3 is TGTGCCAGCAATTTACTAGCGGGGGTTTCGGAGACCCAGTACTTC. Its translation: CASNLLAGVSETQYF.

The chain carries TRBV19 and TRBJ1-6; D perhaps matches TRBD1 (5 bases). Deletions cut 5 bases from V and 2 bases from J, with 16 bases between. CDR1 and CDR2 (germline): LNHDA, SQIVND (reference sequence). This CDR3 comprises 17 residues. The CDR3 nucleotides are TGTGCCAGTAGTCCGGGACGTTCCAAGGCCTATAATTCACCCCTCCACTTT. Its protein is CASSPGRSKAYNSPLHF.

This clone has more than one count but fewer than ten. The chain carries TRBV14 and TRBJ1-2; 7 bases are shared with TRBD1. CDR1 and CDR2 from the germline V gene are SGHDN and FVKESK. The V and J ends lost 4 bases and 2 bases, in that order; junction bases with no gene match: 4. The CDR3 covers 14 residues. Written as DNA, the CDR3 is TGTGCCAGCAGCCGGGACAGACCGAACTATGGCTACACCTTC. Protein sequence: CASSRDRPNYGYTF.

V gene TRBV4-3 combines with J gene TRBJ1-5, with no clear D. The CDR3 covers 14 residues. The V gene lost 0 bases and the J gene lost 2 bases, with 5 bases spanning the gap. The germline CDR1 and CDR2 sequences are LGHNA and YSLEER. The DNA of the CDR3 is TGCGCCAGCAGCCAAGAGTGGGGCAATCAGCCCCAGCATTTT. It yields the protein CASSQEWGNQPQHF.

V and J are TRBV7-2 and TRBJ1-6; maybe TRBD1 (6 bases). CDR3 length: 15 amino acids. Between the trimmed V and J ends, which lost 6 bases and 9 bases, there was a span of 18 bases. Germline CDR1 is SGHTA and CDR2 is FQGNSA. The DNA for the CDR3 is TGTGCCAGCAGTCCAGAACGGGGGCTGGGTTCACCCCTCCACTTT. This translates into CASSPERGLGSPLHF.

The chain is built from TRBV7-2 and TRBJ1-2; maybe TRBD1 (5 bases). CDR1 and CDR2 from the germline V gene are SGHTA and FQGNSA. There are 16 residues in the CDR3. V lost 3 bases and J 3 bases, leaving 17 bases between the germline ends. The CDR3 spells CASSLGPGGSDYGYTF. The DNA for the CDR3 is TGTGCCAGCAGCTTGGGGCCGGGAGGAAGCGACTATGGCTACACCTTC.

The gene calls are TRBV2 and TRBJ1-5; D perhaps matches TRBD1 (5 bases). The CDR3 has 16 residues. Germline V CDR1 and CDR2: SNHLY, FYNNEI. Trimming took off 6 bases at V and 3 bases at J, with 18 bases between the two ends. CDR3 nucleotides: TGTGCCAGCAGCCCCATGGGGGGAGCTTTCAATCAGCCCCAGCATTTT. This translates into CASSPMGGAFNQPQHF.

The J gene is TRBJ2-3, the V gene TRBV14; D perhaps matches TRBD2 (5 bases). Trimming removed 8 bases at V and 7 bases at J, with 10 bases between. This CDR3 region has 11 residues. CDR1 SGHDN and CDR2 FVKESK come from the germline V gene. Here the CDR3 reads CASAAGNTQYF. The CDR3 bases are TGTGCCAGCGCCGCCGGGAATACGCAGTATTTT. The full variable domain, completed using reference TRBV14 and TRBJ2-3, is EAGVTQFPSHSVIEKGQTVTLRCDPISGHDNLYWYRRVMGKEIKFLLHFVKESKQDESGMPNNRFLAERTGGTYSTLKVQPAELEDSGVYFCASAAGNTQYFGPGTRLTVL.

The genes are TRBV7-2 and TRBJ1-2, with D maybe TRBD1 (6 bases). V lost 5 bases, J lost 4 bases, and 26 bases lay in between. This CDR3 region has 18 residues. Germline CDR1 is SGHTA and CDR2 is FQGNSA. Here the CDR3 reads CASSQSGAQRILAYGYTF. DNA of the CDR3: TGTGCCAGCAGCCAATCAGGGGCCCAACGCATACTCGCCTATGGCTACACCTTC.

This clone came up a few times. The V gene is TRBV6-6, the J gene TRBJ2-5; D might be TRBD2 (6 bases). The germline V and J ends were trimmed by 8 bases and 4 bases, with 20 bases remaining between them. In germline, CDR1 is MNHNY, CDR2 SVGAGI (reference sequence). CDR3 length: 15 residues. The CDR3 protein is CASSRGHAGGETQYF. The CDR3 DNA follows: TGTGCCAGCTCGCGGGGCCACGCTGGGGGAGAGACCCAGTACTTC.

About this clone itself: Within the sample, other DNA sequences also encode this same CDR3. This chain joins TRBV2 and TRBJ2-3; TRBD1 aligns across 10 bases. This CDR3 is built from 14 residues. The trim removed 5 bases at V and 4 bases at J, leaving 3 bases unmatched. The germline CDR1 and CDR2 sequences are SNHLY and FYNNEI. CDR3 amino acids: CASSRDRGPDTQYF. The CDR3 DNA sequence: TGTGCCAGCAGTCGGGACAGGGGTCCAGATACGCAGTATTTT.

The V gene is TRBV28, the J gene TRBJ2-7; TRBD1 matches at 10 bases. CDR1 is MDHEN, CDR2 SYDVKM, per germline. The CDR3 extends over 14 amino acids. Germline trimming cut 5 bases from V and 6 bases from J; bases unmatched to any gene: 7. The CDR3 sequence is CASSDGTGVLEQYF. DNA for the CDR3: TGTGCCAGCAGTGACGGGACAGGGGTGCTCGAGCAGTACTTC.

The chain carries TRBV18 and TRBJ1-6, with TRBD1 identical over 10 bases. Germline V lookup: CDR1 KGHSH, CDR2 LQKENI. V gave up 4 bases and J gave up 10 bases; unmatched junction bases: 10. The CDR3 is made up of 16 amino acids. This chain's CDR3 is CASSLDRGGSGSPLHF. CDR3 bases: TGTGCCAGCTCACTGGACAGGGGGGGGTCGGGCTCACCCCTCCACTTT.

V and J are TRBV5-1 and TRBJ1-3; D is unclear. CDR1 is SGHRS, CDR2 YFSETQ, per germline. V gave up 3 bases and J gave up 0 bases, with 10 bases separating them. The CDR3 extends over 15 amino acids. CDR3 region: CASSSSHSSGNTIYF. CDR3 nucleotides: TGCGCCAGCAGCTCATCACATAGCTCTGGAAACACCATATATTTT.

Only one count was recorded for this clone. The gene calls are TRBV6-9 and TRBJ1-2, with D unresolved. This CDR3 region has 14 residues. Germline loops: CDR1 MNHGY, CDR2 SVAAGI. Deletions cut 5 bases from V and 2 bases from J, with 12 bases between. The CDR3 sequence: CASSEVVSNYGYTF. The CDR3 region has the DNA TGTGCCAGCAGTGAGGTGGTTTCCAACTATGGCTACACCTTC.

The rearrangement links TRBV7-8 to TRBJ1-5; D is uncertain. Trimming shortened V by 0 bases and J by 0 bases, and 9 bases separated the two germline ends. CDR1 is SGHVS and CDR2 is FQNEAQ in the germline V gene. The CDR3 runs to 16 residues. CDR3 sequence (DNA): TGTGCCAGCAGCTTAGCGTACACATATAGCAATCAGCCCCAGCATTTT. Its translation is CASSLAYTYSNQPQHF.

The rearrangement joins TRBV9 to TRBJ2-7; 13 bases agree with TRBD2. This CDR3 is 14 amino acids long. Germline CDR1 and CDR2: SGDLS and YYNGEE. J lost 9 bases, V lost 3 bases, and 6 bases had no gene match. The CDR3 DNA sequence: TGTGCCAGCAGCGCCGGGACTAGCGGGACCTGGCAGTACTTC. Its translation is CASSAGTSGTWQYF.

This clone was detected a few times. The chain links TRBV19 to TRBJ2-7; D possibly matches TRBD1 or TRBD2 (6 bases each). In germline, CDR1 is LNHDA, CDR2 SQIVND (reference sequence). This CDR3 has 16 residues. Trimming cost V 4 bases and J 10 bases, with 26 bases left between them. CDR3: CASSTTWTGRGGKQYF. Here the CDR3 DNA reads TGTGCCAGTAGTACCACGTGGACTGGTCGAGGGGGGAAACAGTACTTC.

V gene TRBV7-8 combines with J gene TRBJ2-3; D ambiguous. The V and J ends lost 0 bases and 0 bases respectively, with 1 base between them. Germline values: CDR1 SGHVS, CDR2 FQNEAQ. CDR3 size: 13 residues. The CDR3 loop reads CASSLASTDTQYF. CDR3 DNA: TGTGCCAGCAGCTTAGCCAGCACAGATACGCAGTATTTT.

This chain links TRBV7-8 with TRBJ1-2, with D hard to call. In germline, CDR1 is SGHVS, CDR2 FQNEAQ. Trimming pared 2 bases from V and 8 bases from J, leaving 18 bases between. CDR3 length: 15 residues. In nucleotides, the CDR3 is TGTGCCAGCAGCTTAACCGGACCTTACCTGGGGGGCTACACCTTC. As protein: CASSLTGPYLGGYTF.